These 26 T cell receptor beta chains were sequenced from one sample in a study of CD8 T cells in Susac syndrome. Reverse transcription used roughly 0.45 to 1 ug RNA and random hexamers. TCRdb re-derived calls from the immunoSEQ multiplex PCR reads in MiXCR, one entry per CDR3 protein. The table has hundreds of thousands of distinct CDR3 sequences, 90% to 97% seen once. What was sequenced was CD4+ T cells from PBMCs. These receptors originate from a human donor with Susac syndrome.

This chain uses TRBV7-2 with TRBJ2-1, with D possibly being TRBD1 (6 bases). CDR3 length: 15 residues. V lost 5 bases and J 1 base, leaving 12 bases between the germline ends. CDR1 and CDR2 (germline): SGHTA, FQGNSA. The CDR3 here is CASSLTGTSYNEQFF. The CDR3 region has the DNA TGTGCCAGCAGCCTCACAGGGACGTCCTACAATGAGCAGTTCTTC.

The gene calls are TRBV10-3 and TRBJ1-2, with D perhaps matching TRBD1 (6 bases). The CDR3 loop spans 14 amino acids. Germline assignment: CDR1 ENHRY and CDR2 SYGVKD. V lost 4 bases and J lost 5, with 14 bases in between. The CDR3 is CAISGAGTSYGYTF. The CDR3 nucleotides are TGTGCCATCAGTGGGGCCGGGACAAGTTATGGCTACACCTTC.

This chain connects TRBV6-5 to TRBJ1-3; weak D call: TRBD1 (5 bases). CDR1 is MNHEY, CDR2 SVGAGI, per germline. V shed 10 bases and J shed 7 bases, with 20 bases lying between them. This CDR3 has 14 amino acids. The CDR3 loop is CATMRGVGSNTIYF. CDR3 coding DNA: TGTGCCACAATGCGGGGCGTCGGAAGCAACACCATATATTTT.

J is TRBJ1-2 and V is TRBV12-3 or TRBV12-4; 7 nucleotides align to TRBD1. The CDR3 totals 15 residues. The trim removed 3 bases at V and 3 bases at J, leaving 7 bases unmatched. The chain's CDR3 is CASSFPDRADYGYTF. The CDR3 DNA sequence: TGTGCCAGCAGTTTCCCCGACAGGGCTGACTATGGCTACACCTTC.

This sequence joins TRBV2 and TRBJ2-2; 7 bases map to TRBD1. The CDR3 loop spans 14 amino acids. J lost 6 bases, V lost 10 bases, and 11 bases had no gene match. The germline CDR1 and CDR2 sequences are SNHLY and FYNNEI. The CDR3 spells CATNRGSVPGELFF. CDR3 coding DNA: TGTGCCACCAACAGGGGATCCGTCCCCGGGGAGCTGTTTTTT.

The V gene is TRBV9, the J gene TRBJ2-1; 12 nucleotides line up with TRBD2. V lost 0 bases to trimming and J lost 8 bases; unmatched junction nucleotides: 3. There are 15 residues in the CDR3. CDR1 is SGDLS, CDR2 YYNGEE, per germline. The CDR3 DNA is TGTGCCAGCAGCGTAGGACTAGCGGGAGAGCATGAGCAGTTCTTC. Amino acids: CASSVGLAGEHEQFF. Combining the CDR3 with reference TRBV9 and TRBJ2-1 gives the whole variable domain DSGVTQTPKHLITATGQRVTLRCSPRSGDLSVYWYQQSLDQGLQFLIQYYNGEERAKGNILERFSAQQFPDLHSELNLSSLELGDSALYFCASSVGLAGEHEQFFGPGTRLTVL.

CDR3 amino acids: CASSQGGNTIYF. The CDR3 DNA is TGTGCCAGCAGCCAAGGTGGGAACACCATATATTTT. The V gene is TRBV3-1, the J gene TRBJ1-3; no definite D call. This CDR3 has 12 residues. Trimming pared 1 base from V and 7 bases from J, leaving 5 bases between. Germline V CDR1 and CDR2: LGHDT, YNNKEL (reference sequence).

The V and J genes are TRBV5-1 and TRBJ2-5; maybe TRBD1 (6 bases). Germline V lookup: CDR1 SGHRS, CDR2 YFSETQ. V was pared by 3 bases and J by 1 base, with 13 bases between. The CDR3 length is 15 residues. In nucleotides, the CDR3 is TGCGCCAGCAGCTCGTTCGCGGACAGCCAAGAGACCCAGTACTTC. Amino acids: CASSSFADSQETQYF. Together with reference TRBV5-1 and TRBJ2-5, the CDR3 gives the full variable domain: KAGVTQTPRYLIKTRGQQVTLSCSPISGHRSVSWYQQTPGQGLQFLFEYFSETQRNKGNFPGRFSGRQFSNSRSEMNVSTLELGDSALYLCASSSFADSQETQYFGPGTRLLVL.

The rearrangement joins TRBV27 to TRBJ2-4, with 9 nucleotides matching TRBD1. The junction had 7 bases not matched to a gene; V was cut back by 5 bases and J by 5 bases. The CDR3 runs to 15 residues. Germline V gene data show CDR1 as MNHEY and CDR2 as SMNVEV (reference sequence). CDR3 region: CASSPRTGAQNIQYF. The CDR3, as DNA: TGTGCCAGCAGTCCGCGGACAGGGGCTCAAAACATTCAGTACTTC.

The chain recombines TRBV29-1 with TRBJ1-2, with TRBD1 as a possible D gene (6 bases). This CDR3 comprises 13 residues. Germline V gives CDR1 SQVTM, CDR2 ANQGSEA. V gave up 8 bases and J gave up 6 bases, with 19 bases separating them. The CDR3, as DNA: TGCAGCTCCCTCGGGCAGGGGTGGGATGGCTACACCTTC. It is translated as CSSLGQGWDGYTF.

V gene TRBV28 combines with J gene TRBJ2-5; TRBD2 aligns across 7 bases. The CDR3 is 16 amino acids. The V gene end was trimmed by 4 bases and the J gene end by 4 bases; junction bases not matched to a gene: 12. Germline assignment: CDR1 MDHEN and CDR2 SYDVKM. The CDR3 DNA follows: TGTGCCAGCAGTTCCTACCAGCGGGGCTTTCCAGAGACCCAGTACTTC. Translated: CASSSYQRGFPETQYF.

The rearrangement joins TRBV20-1 to TRBJ2-5, with D unclear. Germline V gives CDR1 DFQATT, CDR2 SNEGSKA (reference sequence). Trimming removed 1 base from V and 1 base from J, with 10 bases in between. CDR3 size: 14 residues. The CDR3 is CSARGPATQETQYF. CDR3 DNA: TGCAGTGCTAGAGGGCCGGCGACCCAAGAGACCCAGTACTTC.

The chain carries TRBV30 and TRBJ2-2, with 7 bases that match TRBD2. Germline V CDR1 and CDR2: GTSNPN, SVGIG (reference sequence). V lost 5 bases, J lost 4 bases, and 10 bases stayed unmatched. The CDR3 extends over 15 amino acids. The CDR3: CAWLLAGGLTGELFF. Here the CDR3 DNA reads TGTGCCTGGTTGTTAGCGGGTGGCCTCACCGGGGAGCTGTTTTTT.

This chain connects TRBV11-2 to TRBJ2-3, with 8 bases that match TRBD2. There are 15 residues in the CDR3. Per germline, CDR1 SGHAT and CDR2 FQNNGV. V dropped 3 bases and J dropped 0; count of bases not matched to a gene: 2. CDR3 in amino acids: CASSFAGGSTDTQYF. The CDR3 DNA follows: TGTGCCAGCAGCTTCGCGGGAGGAAGCACAGATACGCAGTATTTT. Based on the CDR3 plus reference TRBV11-2 and TRBJ2-3, the full variable domain is EAGVAQSPRYKIIEKRQSVAFWCNPISGHATLYWYQQILGQGPKLLIQFQNNGVVDDSQLPKDRFSAERLKGVDSTLKIQPAKLEDSAVYLCASSFAGGSTDTQYFGPGTRLTVL.

The chain uses TRBV28 and TRBJ2-5; 10 bases map to TRBD1. V was clipped by 4 bases and J by 3 bases; unmatched bases: 8. Germline V gives CDR1 MDHEN, CDR2 SYDVKM. The CDR3 totals 16 residues. CDR3 nucleotide sequence: TGTGCCAGCAGTTCCCCCGGGACAGGGGATAAAGAGACCCAGTACTTC. As protein: CASSSPGTGDKETQYF.

The chain joins TRBV12-3 or TRBV12-4 to TRBJ2-5, with D maybe TRBD2 (5 bases). The CDR3 contains 16 residues. V was clipped by 3 bases and J by 2 bases, with 16 bases between them. The CDR3 is CASSFGLRAPQETQYF. CDR3 coding DNA: TGTGCCAGCAGTTTCGGGCTGAGGGCGCCACAAGAGACCCAGTACTTC.

This clonotype was counted a few times. This sequence joins TRBV18 and TRBJ2-7; 8 nucleotides match TRBD1. CDR1 is KGHSH and CDR2 is LQKENI in the germline V gene. The CDR3 has 14 residues. V lost 6 bases to trimming and J lost 2 bases; unmatched junction nucleotides: 6. CDR3 in amino acids: CASSPGTGAYEQYF. The CDR3 region has the DNA TGTGCCAGCTCCCCCGGGACAGGCGCCTACGAGCAGTACTTC.

The chain joins TRBV20-1 to TRBJ1-5; weak D call: TRBD1 (5 bases). Trimming cost V 7 bases and J 4 bases, with 14 bases left between them. CDR1 and CDR2 from the germline V gene are DFQATT and SNEGSKA (reference sequence). The CDR3 loop spans 13 amino acids. The CDR3 protein is CSGIQGSNQPQHF. In DNA form, the CDR3 reads TGCAGTGGGATCCAGGGATCTAATCAGCCCCAGCATTTT.

The genes are TRBV2 and TRBJ1-4, with 10 bases aligning to TRBD1. Per germline, CDR1 SNHLY and CDR2 FYNNEI. V shed 6 bases and J 4 bases; nucleotides not matched to a gene: 11. The CDR3 is 17 amino acids. The DNA for the CDR3 is TGTGCCAGCAGGAGAGGGACAGGGGCCACTATTAATGAAAAACTGTTTTTT. The encoded protein is CASRRGTGATINEKLFF.

The gene calls are TRBV30 and TRBJ2-7; D is possibly TRBD1 (5 bases). CDR3 length: 13 amino acids. V lost 3 bases and J lost 7, with 16 bases in between. Per germline, CDR1 GTSNPN and CDR2 SVGIG (reference sequence). CDR3 sequence: CAWSQGLQDEQYF. The CDR3 bases are TGTGCCTGGAGCCAAGGATTACAGGATGAGCAGTACTTC.

J is TRBJ1-2 and V is TRBV5-6; the D is unclear. The V gene lost 2 bases and the J gene lost 3 bases, with 11 bases spanning the gap. The CDR3 contains 14 residues. Per germline, CDR1 SGHDT and CDR2 YYEEEE. CDR3 coding DNA: TGTGCCAGCAGCTTCATACGGCCGGACTATGGCTACACCTTC. Amino acids: CASSFIRPDYGYTF. Full variable domain (missing parts from reference TRBV5-6 and TRBJ1-2): DAGVTQSPTHLIKTRGQQVTLRCSPKSGHDTVSWYQQALGQGPQFIFQYYEEEERQRGNFPDRFSGHQFPNYSSELNVNALLLGDSALYLCASSFIRPDYGYTFGSGTRLTVV.

V is TRBV6-4 and J is TRBJ2-1; D not certain. Germline-derived CDR1 and CDR2 are MRHNA and SNTAGT. V gave up 4 bases and J gave up 8 bases, with 6 bases separating them. CDR3 length: 11 amino acids. CDR3 loop: CASSGSHEQFF. As DNA, the CDR3 is TGTGCCAGCAGTGGTTCGCATGAGCAGTTCTTC.

The chain has TRBV12-3 or TRBV12-4 and TRBJ2-2; D might be TRBD2 (6 bases). V was pared by 3 bases and J by 7 bases, with 12 bases between. The CDR3 contains 14 residues. The CDR3: CASSLRREYGELFF. DNA for the CDR3: TGTGCCAGCAGTTTGAGGAGGGAGTACGGGGAGCTGTTTTTT.

The chain uses TRBV3-1 and TRBJ2-7; D unresolved. Germline V gene sequence: CDR1 LGHDT, CDR2 YNNKEL (reference sequence). V lost 6 bases and J lost 7, with 13 bases in between. This CDR3 is 12 amino acids long. The CDR3 coding sequence is TGTGCCAGCAGAGAAATGGGTAGGGAGCAGTACTTC. The encoded protein is CASREMGREQYF.

The V call is TRBV29-1, the J call TRBJ1-1; D call uncertain. The CDR3 length is 12 residues. The germline V and J ends were trimmed by 4 bases and 5 bases, with 11 bases remaining between them. Germline assignment: CDR1 SQVTM and CDR2 ANQGSEA. In nucleotides, the CDR3 is TGCAGCGTTGTAAAGGGAGGGACTGAAGCTTTCTTT. Protein product: CSVVKGGTEAFF.

The V gene is TRBV20-1, the J gene TRBJ1-5; D not resolved. This CDR3 region has 12 residues. Trimming took off 7 bases at V and 5 bases at J, with 12 bases between the two ends. Germline-derived CDR1 and CDR2 are DFQATT and SNEGSKA (reference sequence). The CDR3 is CSVRRTDQPQHF. DNA of the CDR3: TGCAGTGTACGACGGACCGATCAGCCCCAGCATTTT.